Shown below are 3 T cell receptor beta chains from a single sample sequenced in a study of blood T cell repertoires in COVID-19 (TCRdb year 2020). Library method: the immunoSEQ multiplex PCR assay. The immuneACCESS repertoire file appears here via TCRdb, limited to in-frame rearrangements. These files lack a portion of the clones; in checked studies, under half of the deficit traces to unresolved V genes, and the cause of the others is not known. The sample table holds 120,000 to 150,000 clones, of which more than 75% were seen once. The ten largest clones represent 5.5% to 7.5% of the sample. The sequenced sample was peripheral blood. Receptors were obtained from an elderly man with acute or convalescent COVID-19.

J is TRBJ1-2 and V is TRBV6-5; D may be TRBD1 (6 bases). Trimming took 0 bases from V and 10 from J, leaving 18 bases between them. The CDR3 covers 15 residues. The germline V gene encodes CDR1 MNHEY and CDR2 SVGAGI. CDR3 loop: CASSYSSTGIEIYTF. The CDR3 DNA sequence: TGTGCCAGCAGTTACTCATCCACAGGGATAGAGATCTACACCTTC.

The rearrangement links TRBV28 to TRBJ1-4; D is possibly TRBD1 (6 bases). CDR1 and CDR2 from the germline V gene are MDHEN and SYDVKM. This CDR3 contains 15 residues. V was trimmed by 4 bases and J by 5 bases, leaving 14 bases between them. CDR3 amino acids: CASSSLQGGNEKLFF. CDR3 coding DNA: TGTGCCAGCAGTTCCCTACAGGGCGGGAATGAAAAACTGTTTTTT. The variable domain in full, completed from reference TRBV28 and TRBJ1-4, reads DVKVTQSSRYLVKRTGEKVFLECVQDMDHENMFWYRQDPGLGLRLIYFSYDVKMKEKGDIPEGYSVSREKKERFSLILESASTNQTSMYLCASSSLQGGNEKLFFGSGTQLSVL.

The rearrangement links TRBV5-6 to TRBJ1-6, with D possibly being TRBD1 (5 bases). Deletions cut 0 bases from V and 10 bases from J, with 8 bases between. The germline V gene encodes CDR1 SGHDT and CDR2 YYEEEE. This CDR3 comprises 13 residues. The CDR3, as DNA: TGTGCCAGCAGCTTGGCGGGGGGGTCACCCCTCCACTTT. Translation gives CASSLAGGSPLHF.